This T cell receptor (beta chain) is from a study of cytomegalovirus exposure and HLA in healthy donors. This CDR3 contains 13 residues. The V gene end was trimmed by 5 bases and the J gene end by 6 bases; junction bases not matched to a gene: 4. CDR1 and CDR2 from the germline V gene are LNHDA and SQIVND (reference sequence). Although they were nominally healthy when sampled, donors likely had unrecorded immune exposures. Findings of the study overall: Information on immune exposure was restricted to one variable (CMV serostatus).

Notes on this clone: The antigen is not known.

The PCR had 60 Vbeta and 13 Jbeta primers. Under the authors' procedure: In a later analysis, roughly 86 million unique TCR beta chains included roughly 11 million shared by two or more donors. Only in-frame clones appear in the TCRdb table, and some are missing; sequencing was by immunoSEQ multiplex PCR. From that table come the V and J calls and clone size; the DNA was used to work out D and trimming. This sample's table reports about 150,000 clones. This chain connects TRBV19 to TRBJ2-7, with 10 bases that match TRBD2. This receptor was identified in a man younger than 45 in good health and CMV-seronegative. Material: PBMCs. The CDR3 sequence: CASSFASGSEQYF. CDR3 nucleotide sequence: TGTGCCAGTAGTTTTGCTAGCGGGAGCGAGCAGTACTTC.